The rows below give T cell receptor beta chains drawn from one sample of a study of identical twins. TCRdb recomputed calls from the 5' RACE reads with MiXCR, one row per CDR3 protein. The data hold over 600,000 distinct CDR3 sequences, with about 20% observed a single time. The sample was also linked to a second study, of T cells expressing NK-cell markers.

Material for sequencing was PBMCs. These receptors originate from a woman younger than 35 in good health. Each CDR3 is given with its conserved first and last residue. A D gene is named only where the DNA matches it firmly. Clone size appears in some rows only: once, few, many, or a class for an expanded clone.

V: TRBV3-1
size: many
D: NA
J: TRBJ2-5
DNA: TGTGCCAGACCTAACAGGGCTCAAGAGACCCAGTACTTC
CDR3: CARPNRAQETQYF

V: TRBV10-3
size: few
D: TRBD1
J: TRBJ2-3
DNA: TGTGCCATCAGGGGGACAGGGATTACAGATACGCAGTATTTT
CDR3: CAIRGTGITDTQYF

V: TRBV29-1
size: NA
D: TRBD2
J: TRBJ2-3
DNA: TGCAGCGTTCCGGGACTAGCGGACACTACAACGACCACAGATACGCAGTATTTT
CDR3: CSVPGLADTTTTTDTQYF

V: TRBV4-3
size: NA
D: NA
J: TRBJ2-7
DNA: TGCGCCAGCAGCCAAGTCGGGAACTCCTACGAGCAGTACTTC
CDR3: CASSQVGNSYEQYF

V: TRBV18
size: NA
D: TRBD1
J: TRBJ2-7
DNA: TGTGCCAGCTCGCGGCCGGGACAGGGGACCTACGAGCAGTACTTC
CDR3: CASSRPGQGTYEQYF

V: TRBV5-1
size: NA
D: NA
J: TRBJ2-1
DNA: TGCGCCAGCAGCTTGTCTAGCGCATACAATGAGCAGTTCTTC
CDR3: CASSLSSAYNEQFF

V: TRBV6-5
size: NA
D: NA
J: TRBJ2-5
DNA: TGTGCCAGCAGTTCTCTCCTAGGGGCAGAGACCCAGTACTTC
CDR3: CASSSLLGAETQYF

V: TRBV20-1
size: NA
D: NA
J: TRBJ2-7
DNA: TGCAGTGCTGCCCTCTCTCAAATCGAGACCCACGAGCAGTACTTC
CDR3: CSAALSQIETHEQYF

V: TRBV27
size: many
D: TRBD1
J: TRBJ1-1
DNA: TGTGCCAGCAGTAACCTCGGGACAGGGTATGAAGCTTTCTTT
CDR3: CASSNLGTGYEAFF

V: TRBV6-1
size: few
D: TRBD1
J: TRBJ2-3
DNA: TGTGCCAGCAGTGGGGAGACAGGGGGCTTATTGGATACGCAGTATTTT
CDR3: CASSGETGGLLDTQYF

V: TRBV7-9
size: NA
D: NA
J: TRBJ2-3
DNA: TGTGCCAGCAGCCTGGGAGCCTATACGCAGTATTTT
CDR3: CASSLGAYTQYF

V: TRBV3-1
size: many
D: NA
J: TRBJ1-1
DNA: TGTGCCAGCAGGGAGGACAGTTTGAACACTGAAGCTTTCTTT
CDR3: CASREDSLNTEAFF

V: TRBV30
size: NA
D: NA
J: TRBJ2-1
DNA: TGTGCCTGGAGTCATTTCAATGAGCAGTTCTTC
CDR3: CAWSHFNEQFF

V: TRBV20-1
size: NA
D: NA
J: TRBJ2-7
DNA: TGCAGTGCCCAGGGGCAGAACGAGCAGTACTTC
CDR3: CSAQGQNEQYF

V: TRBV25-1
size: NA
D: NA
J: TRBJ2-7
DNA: TGTGCCAGCAGTGAGGGGCCAGGGGCATACGAGCAGTACTTC
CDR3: CASSEGPGAYEQYF

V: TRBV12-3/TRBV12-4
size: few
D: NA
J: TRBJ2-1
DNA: TGTGCCAGCAGTTCCGAACTAGGATTCTCGTTATCTGAGCAGTTCTTC
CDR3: CASSSELGFSLSEQFF

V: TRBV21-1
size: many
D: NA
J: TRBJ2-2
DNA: TGTGCCGTTAGCCCCGGGGAGCTGTTTTTT
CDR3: CAVSPGELFF

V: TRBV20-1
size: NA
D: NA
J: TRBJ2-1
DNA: TGCAGTGCTGAGGAAGGGGCCCGGAATGAGCAGTTCTTC
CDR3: CSAEEGARNEQFF

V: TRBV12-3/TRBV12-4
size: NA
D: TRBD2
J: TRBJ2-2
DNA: TGTGCCACCAGTTGGGGACTAGCCGGGGAGCTGTTTTTT
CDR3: CATSWGLAGELFF

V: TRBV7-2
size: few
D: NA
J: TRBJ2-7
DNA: TGTGCCAGCAGCTTCGCCCGGGACATACAAGCCTACGAGCAGTACTTC
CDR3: CASSFARDIQAYEQYF

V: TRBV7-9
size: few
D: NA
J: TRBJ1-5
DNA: TGTGCCAGCAGCTTAGCGGACGGTCCCAATCAGCCCCAGCATTTT
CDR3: CASSLADGPNQPQHF

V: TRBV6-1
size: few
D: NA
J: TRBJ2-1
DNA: TGTGCCAGCAGCTCCCCTCGTGTGCGGAACCATGAGCAGTTCTTC
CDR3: CASSSPRVRNHEQFF

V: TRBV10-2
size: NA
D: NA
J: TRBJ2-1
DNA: TGCGCCAGCGCAGGGGCGAGGGCTTTCAATGAGCAGTTCTTC
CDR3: CASAGARAFNEQFF

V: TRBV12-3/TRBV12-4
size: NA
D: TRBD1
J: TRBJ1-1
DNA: TGTGCCAGCAGTTCCGACAGGGCCCAACGGACTGAAGCTTTCTTT
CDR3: CASSSDRAQRTEAFF

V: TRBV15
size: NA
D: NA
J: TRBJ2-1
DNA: TGTGCCACCAGCACGCGGCAAACAGGAATCGGGAATGAGCAGTTCTTC
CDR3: CATSTRQTGIGNEQFF

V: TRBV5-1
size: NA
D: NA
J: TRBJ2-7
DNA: TGCGCCAGCAGCTCGTATAACAGTTACGAGCAGTACTTC
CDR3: CASSSYNSYEQYF

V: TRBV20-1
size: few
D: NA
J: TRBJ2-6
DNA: TGCAGTGCTAGCCTGGGGTCTGGGGCCAACGTCCTGACTTTC
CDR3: CSASLGSGANVLTF

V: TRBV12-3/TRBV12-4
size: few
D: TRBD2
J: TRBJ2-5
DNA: TGTGCCAGCAGTCCGGGGACTAGCGGGGGGCCTAGGGAGACCCAGTACTTC
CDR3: CASSPGTSGGPRETQYF

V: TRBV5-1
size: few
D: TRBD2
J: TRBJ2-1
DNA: TGCGCCAGCAGCTTGACCCTGGCGGGAGAGCAGGAGCAGTTCTTC
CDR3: CASSLTLAGEQEQFF

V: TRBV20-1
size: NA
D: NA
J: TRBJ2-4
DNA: TGCAGTGCTCTCGAGGGGACGGCCAAAAACATTCAGTACTTC
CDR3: CSALEGTAKNIQYF

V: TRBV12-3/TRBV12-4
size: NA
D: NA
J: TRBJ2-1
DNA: TGTGCCAGCAGTTTGGCTTTCACCAACCCCTACAATGAGCAGTTCTTC
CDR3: CASSLAFTNPYNEQFF

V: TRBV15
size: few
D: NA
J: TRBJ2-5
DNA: TGTGCCACCAGTGGGGGCCGGGGGACCCAGTACTTC
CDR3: CATSGGRGTQYF

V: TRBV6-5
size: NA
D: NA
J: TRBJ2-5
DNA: TGTGCCAGCAGTTACTCGATATACTCCCAAGAGACCCAGTACTTC
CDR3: CASSYSIYSQETQYF

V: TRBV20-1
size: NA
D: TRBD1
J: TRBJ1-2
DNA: TGCAGTGCTAGAGGGAGGACAGGGAAGGAGTATGGCTACACCTTC
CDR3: CSARGRTGKEYGYTF

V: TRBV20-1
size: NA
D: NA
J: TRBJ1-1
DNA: TGCAGTGCTAGAGATCCTCAGTTTTCGGACACTGAAGCTTTCTTT
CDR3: CSARDPQFSDTEAFF

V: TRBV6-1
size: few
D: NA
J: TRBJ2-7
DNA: TGTGCCAGCAGTGAAGTAGGGAATTCCTACGAGCAGTACTTC
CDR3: CASSEVGNSYEQYF

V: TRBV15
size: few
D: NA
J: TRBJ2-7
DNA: TGTGCCACCAGCAGAGGGGTCTACGAGCAGTACTTC
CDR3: CATSRGVYEQYF

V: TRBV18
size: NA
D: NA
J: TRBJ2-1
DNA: TGTGCCAGCTCACGGCCCTCTGCGTACTCCTACAATGAGCAGTTCTTC
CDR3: CASSRPSAYSYNEQFF

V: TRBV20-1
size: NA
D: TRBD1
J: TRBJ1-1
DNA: TGCAGTGCTAGGGTCCGGGACAGTGAAGCTTTCTTT
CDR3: CSARVRDSEAFF